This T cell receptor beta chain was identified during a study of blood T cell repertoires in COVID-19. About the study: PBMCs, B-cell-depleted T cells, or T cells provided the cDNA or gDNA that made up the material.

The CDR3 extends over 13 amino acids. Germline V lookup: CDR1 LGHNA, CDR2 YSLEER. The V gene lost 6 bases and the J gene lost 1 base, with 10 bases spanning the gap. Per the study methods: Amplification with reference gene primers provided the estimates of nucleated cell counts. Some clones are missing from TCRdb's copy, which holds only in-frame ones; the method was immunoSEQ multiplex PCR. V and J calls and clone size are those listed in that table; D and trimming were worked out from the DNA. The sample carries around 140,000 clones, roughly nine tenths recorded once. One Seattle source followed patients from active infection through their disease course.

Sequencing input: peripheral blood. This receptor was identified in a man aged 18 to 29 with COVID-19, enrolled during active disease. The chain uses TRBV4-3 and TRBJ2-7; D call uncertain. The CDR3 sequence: CASSPDGSYEQYF. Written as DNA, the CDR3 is TGCGCCAGCAGTCCCGACGGGTCCTACGAGCAGTACTTC.